This TCR beta chain was found in a study of blood T cell repertoires in COVID-19. Study-wide context: PBMCs, B-cell-depleted T cells, or T cells provided the cDNA or gDNA that made up the material.

This clone occurred once. Germline CDR1 reads SGDLS; CDR2 reads YYNGEE. V dropped 0 bases and J dropped 6; count of bases not matched to a gene: 13. The CDR3 covers 17 residues. The authors' processing: The assay estimated nucleated cells by amplifying reference gene primers. TCRdb's copy holds only in-frame clones and misses some; the assay was immunoSEQ multiplex PCR. D and trimming were read from the DNA, whereas the V and J calls and clone size are those reported in that table. The sample contains around 70,000 clones, roughly 80% of which appear only once. Sample: peripheral blood. V gene TRBV9 combines with J gene TRBJ2-7, with TRBD2 identical over 9 bases. This TCR derives from a woman older than 75 with active or convalescent COVID-19. Written as DNA, the CDR3 is TGTGCCAGCAGCGTAGCCGGTGGTGGCGGGGGGGCAGGCGAGCAGTACTTC. It specifies CASSVAGGGGGAGEQYF.